The T cell receptor (beta chain) under discussion was sequenced for a study of blood T cell repertoires in COVID-19. In the study overall: PBMCs, B-cell-depleted T cells, or T cells provided the cDNA or gDNA that made up the material.

The CDR3 extends over 17 amino acids. The germline V gene encodes CDR1 LGHNA and CDR2 YNFKEQ. Trimming removed 4 bases from V and 0 bases from J, with 19 bases in between. Produced via immunoSEQ multiplex PCR; TCRdb's table is partial and in-frame only. This table has 300,000 to 350,000 clones, roughly 86% appearing once. The chain joins TRBV4-2 to TRBJ2-7; maybe TRBD2 (6 bases). The sequenced sample consisted of peripheral blood. The clonotype originates from a young man with COVID-19, enrolled during active disease. CDR3 DNA: TGTGCCAGCAGCCTGGGCGGATTCCGGGACTCCTCCTACGAGCAGTACTTC. Its translation: CASSLGGFRDSSYEQYF.